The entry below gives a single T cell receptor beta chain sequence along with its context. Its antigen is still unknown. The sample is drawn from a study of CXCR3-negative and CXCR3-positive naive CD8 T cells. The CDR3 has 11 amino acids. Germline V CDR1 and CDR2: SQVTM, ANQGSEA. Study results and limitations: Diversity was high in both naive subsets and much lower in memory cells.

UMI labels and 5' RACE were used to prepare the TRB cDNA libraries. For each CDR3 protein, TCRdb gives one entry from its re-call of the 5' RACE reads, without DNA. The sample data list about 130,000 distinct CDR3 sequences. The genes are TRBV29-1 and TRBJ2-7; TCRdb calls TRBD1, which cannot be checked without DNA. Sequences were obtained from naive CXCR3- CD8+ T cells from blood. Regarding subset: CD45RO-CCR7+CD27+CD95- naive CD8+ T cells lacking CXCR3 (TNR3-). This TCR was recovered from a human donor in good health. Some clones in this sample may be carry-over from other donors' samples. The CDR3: CSVFRGSEQYF.